This T cell receptor (beta chain) was identified in a study of blood T cell repertoires in COVID-19. Across the whole study: Spain, Italy and the United States supplied samples that represented acute and convalescent COVID-19.

Authors' data handling: Reference gene primer amplification gave estimated nucleated cell counts. Assay used: immunoSEQ multiplex PCR; TCRdb lists only in-frame clones, some missing. D and trimming were read from the DNA, whereas the V and J calls and clone size are those reported in that table. The sample contains some 250,000 clones, 86% of which appear only once. V was trimmed by 4 bases and J by 3 bases, leaving 4 bases between them. The CDR3 runs to 12 residues. The TCR was taken from a man under 40 who had recovered from COVID-19. The rearrangement links TRBV12-3 or TRBV12-4 to TRBJ1-5; D remains ambiguous. Source material: peripheral blood. The CDR3 nucleotides are TGTGCCAGCAGTTCCTACAATCAGCCCCAGCATTTT. It codes for CASSSYNQPQHF.